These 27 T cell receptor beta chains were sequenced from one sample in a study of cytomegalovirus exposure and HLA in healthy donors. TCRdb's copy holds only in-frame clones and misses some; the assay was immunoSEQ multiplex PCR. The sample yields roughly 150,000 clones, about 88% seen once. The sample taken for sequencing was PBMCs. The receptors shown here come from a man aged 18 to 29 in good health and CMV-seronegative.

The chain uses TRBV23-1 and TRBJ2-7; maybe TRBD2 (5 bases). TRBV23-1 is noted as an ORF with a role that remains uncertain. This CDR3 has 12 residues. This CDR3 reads CGIQRGSYEQYF. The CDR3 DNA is TGCGGCATTCAACGGGGTTCCTACGAGCAGTACTTC.

Here the CDR3 reads CASSFLAGAYNEQFF. DNA for the CDR3: TGTGCCAGCAGCTTTCTAGCGGGGGCCTACAATGAGCAGTTCTTC. V usage is TRBV7-9 and J usage is TRBJ2-1, with TRBD2 matching over 10 bases. CDR1 and CDR2 (germline): SEHNR, FQNEAQ (reference sequence). CDR3 length: 15 amino acids. V dropped 3 bases and J dropped 2; count of bases not matched to a gene: 1.

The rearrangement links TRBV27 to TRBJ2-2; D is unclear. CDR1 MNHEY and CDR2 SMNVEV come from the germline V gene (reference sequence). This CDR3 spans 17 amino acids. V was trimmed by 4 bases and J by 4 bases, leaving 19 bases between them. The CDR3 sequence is CASSSQNTRLSTGELFF. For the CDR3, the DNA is TGTGCCAGCAGTTCACAAAACACCAGACTTAGCACCGGGGAGCTGTTTTTT.

CDR3 DNA sequence: TGTGCCAGCAGCTCGACAGTACAAGAGACCCAGTACTTC. Translating it yields CASSSTVQETQYF. This chain links TRBV5-5 with TRBJ2-5; TRBD1 is a possible D gene (5 bases). Germline V lookup: CDR1 SGHKS, CDR2 YYEKEE (reference sequence). The CDR3 totals 13 residues. Trimming pared 3 bases from V and 2 bases from J, leaving 8 bases between. Drawing the rest from reference TRBV5-5 and TRBJ2-5, the complete variable domain is DAGVTQSPTHLIKTRGQQVTLRCSPISGHKSVSWYQQVLGQGPQFIFQYYEKEERGRGNFPDRFSARQFPNYSSELNVNALLLGDSALYLCASSSTVQETQYFGPGTRLLVL.

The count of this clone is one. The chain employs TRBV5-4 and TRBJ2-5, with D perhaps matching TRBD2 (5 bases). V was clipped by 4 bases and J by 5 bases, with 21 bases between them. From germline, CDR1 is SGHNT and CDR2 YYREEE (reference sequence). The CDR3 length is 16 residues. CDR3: CASSKEVQTDWETQYF. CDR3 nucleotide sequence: TGTGCCAGCAGCAAGGAGGTGCAAACGGACTGGGAGACCCAGTACTTC.

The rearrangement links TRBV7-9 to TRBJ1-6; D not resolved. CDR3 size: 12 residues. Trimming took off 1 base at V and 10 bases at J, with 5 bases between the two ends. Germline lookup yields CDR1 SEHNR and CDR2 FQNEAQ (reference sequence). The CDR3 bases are TGTGCCAGCAGCTTAGACCGGTCACCCCTCCACTTT. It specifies CASSLDRSPLHF.

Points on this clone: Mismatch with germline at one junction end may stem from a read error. The CDR3 coding sequence is TGCAGCGTCGAAGCCGGGACTGGAACCTCTGGGGCCAACGTCCTGACTTTC. Amino acid sequence: CSVEAGTGTSGANVLTF. The rearrangement links TRBV29-1 to TRBJ2-6; maybe TRBD2 (6 bases). The CDR3 contains 17 residues. The germline gives CDR1 SQVTM, CDR2 ANQGSEA.

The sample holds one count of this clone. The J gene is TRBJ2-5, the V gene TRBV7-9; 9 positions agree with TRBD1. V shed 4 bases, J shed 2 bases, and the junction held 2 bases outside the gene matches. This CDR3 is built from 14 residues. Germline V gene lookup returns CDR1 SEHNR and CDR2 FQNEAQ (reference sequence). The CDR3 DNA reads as TGTGCCAGCAGCTCGACAGGGGGTCAAGAGACCCAGTACTTC. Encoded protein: CASSSTGGQETQYF. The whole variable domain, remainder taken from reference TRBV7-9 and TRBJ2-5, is DTGVSQNPRHKITKRGQNVTFRCDPISEHNRLYWYRQTLGQGPEFLTYFQNEAQLEKSRLLSDRFSAERPKGSFSTLEIQRTEQGDSAMYLCASSSTGGQETQYFGPGTRLLVL.

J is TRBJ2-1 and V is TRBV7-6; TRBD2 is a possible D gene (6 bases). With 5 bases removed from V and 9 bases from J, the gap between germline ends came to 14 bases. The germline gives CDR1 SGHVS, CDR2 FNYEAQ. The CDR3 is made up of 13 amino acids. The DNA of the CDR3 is TGTGCCAGCAGCAATGGGGGGAGAAGTGAGCAGTTCTTC. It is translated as CASSNGGRSEQFF.

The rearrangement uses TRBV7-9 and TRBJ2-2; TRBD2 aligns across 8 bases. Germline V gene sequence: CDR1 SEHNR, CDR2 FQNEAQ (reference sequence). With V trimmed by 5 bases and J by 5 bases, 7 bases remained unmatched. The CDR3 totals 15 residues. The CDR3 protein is CASSTTGLGTGELFF. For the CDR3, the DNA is TGTGCCAGCAGCACGACGGGACTAGGGACCGGGGAGCTGTTTTTT.

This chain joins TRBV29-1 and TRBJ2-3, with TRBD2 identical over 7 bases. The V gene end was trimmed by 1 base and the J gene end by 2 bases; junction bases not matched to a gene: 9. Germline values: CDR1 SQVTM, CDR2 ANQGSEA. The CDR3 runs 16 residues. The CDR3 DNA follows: TGCAGCGTTGAAGGGGAGGCTAGCGGAGCCACAGATACGCAGTATTTT. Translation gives CSVEGEASGATDTQYF.

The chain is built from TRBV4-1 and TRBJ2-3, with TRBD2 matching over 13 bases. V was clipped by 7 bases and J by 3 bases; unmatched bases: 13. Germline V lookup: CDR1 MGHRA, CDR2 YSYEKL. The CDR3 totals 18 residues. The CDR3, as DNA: TGCGCCAGCAATGGTTCTCCTCAGGGACTAGCGGGGACAGATACGCAGTATTTT. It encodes CASNGSPQGLAGTDTQYF.

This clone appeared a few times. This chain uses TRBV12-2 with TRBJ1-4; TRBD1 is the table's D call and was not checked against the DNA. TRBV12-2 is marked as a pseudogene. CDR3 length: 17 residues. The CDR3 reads CASRYPDRGGTNEKLFF. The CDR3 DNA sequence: TGTGCAAGTCGCTATCCGGACAGGGGAGGTACTAATGAAAAACTGTTTTTT.

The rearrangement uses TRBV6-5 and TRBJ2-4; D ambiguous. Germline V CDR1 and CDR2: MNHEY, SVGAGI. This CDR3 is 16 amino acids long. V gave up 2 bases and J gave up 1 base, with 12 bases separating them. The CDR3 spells CASSYLPTAAKNIQYF. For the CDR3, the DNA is TGTGCCAGCAGTTACCTACCAACTGCCGCCAAAAACATTCAGTACTTC.

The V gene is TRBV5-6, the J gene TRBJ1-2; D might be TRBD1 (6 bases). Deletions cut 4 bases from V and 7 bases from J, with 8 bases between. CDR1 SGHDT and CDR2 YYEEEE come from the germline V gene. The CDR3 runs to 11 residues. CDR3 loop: CASSDRTGYTF. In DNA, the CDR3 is TGTGCCAGCAGCGACAGGACTGGCTACACCTTC.

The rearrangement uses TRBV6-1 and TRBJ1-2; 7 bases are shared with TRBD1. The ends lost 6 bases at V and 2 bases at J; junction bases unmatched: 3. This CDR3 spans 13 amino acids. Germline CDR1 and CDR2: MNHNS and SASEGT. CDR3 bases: TGTGCCAGCAGGTCGGGACAGAACTATGGCTACACCTTC. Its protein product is CASRSGQNYGYTF.

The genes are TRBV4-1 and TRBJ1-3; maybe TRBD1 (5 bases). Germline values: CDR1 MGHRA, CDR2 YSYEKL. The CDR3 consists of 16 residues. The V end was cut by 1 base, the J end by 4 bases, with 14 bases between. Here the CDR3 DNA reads TGCGCCAGCAGCCAAGCCCAACGGGGGTTCGGAAACACCATATATTTT. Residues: CASSQAQRGFGNTIYF.

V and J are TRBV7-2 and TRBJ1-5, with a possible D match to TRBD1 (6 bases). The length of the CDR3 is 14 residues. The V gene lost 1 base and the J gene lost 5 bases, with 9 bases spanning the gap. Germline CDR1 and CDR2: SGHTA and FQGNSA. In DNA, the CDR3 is TGTGCCAGCAGCTTAGGACAGGCACATCAGCCCCAGCATTTT. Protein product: CASSLGQAHQPQHF.

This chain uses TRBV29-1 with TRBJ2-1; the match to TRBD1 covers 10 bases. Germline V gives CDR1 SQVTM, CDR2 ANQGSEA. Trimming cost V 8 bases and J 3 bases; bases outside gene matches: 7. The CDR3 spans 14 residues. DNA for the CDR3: TGCAGCTGTGCCGGGACAGGGGACTACAATGAGCAGTTCTTC. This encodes CSCAGTGDYNEQFF.

The CDR3 protein is CATSRVGTAVGKPQHF. CDR3 DNA sequence: TGTGCCACCAGCAGAGTGGGGACAGCAGTGGGTAAGCCCCAGCATTTT. The gene calls are TRBV15 and TRBJ1-5; TRBD1 matches 7 bases. CDR1 and CDR2 from the germline V gene are LNHNV and YYDKDF (reference sequence). Trimming at V came to 1 base and at J to 8 bases, leaving 11 bases not matched to a gene. This CDR3 contains 16 residues.

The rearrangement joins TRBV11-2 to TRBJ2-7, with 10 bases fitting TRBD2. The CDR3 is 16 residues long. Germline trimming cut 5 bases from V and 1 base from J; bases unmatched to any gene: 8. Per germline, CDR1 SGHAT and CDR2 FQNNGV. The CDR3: CASSPQGLAKSYEQYF. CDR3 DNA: TGTGCCAGCAGCCCTCAGGGACTAGCGAAATCCTACGAGCAGTACTTC.

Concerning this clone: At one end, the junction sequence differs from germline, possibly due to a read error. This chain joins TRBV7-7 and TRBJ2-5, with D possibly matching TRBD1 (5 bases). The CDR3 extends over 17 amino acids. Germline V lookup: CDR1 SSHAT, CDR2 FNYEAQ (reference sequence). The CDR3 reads CASSLGIQGVGQETQYF. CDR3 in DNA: TGTGCTAGCAGCTTAGGGATTCAGGGCGTTGGCCAAGAGACCCAGTACTTC.

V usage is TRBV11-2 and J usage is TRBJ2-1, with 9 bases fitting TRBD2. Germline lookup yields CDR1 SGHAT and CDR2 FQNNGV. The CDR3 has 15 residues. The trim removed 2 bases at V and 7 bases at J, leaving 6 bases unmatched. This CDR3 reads CASSLFGGRGNEQFF. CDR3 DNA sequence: TGTGCCAGCAGCTTATTTGGCGGGAGGGGGAATGAGCAGTTCTTC. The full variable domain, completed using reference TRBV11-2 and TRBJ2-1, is EAGVAQSPRYKIIEKRQSVAFWCNPISGHATLYWYQQILGQGPKLLIQFQNNGVVDDSQLPKDRFSAERLKGVDSTLKIQPAKLEDSAVYLCASSLFGGRGNEQFFGPGTRLTVL.

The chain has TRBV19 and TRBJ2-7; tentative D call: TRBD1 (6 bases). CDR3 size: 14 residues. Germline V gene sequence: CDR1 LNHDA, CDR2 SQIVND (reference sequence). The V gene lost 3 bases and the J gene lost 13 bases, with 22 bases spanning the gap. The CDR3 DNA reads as TGTGCCAGTAGTATTGGATGGACAGTCCCTCCTTATTACGTC. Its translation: CASSIGWTVPPYYV.

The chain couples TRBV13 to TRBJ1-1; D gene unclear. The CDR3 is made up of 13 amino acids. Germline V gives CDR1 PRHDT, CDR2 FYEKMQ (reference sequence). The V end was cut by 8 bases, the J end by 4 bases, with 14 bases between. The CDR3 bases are TGTGCCAGCTGGTTCCGGGGTGCCACTGAAGCTTTCTTT. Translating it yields CASWFRGATEAFF.

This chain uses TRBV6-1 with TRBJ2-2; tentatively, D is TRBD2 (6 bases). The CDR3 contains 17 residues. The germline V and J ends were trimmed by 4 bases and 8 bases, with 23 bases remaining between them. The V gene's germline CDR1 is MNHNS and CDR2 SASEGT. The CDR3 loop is CASSGPGTSNLVGELFF. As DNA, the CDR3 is TGTGCCAGCAGTGGACCCGGGACTTCGAACCTAGTTGGGGAGCTGTTTTTT.

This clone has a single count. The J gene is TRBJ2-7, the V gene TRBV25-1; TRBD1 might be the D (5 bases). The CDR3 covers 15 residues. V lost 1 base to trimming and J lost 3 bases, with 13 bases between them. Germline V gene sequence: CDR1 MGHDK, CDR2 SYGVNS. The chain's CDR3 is CASSEWGRYNYEQYF. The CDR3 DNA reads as TGTGCCAGCAGTGAATGGGGCAGGTACAACTACGAGCAGTACTTC.